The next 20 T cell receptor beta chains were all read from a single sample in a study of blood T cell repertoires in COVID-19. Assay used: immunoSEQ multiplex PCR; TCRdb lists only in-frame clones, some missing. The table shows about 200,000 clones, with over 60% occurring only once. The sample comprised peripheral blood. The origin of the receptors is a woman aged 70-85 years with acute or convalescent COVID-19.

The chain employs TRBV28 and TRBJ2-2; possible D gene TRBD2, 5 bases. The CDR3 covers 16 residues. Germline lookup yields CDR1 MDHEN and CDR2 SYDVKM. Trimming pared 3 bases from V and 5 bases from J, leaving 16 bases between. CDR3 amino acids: CASSLVLGSETGELFF. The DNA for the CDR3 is TGTGCCAGCAGTTTGGTTTTAGGGAGCGAGACCGGGGAGCTGTTTTTT. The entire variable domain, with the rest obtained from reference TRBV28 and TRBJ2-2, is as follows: DVKVTQSSRYLVKRTGEKVFLECVQDMDHENMFWYRQDPGLGLRLIYFSYDVKMKEKGDIPEGYSVSREKKERFSLILESASTNQTSMYLCASSLVLGSETGELFFGEGSRLTVL.

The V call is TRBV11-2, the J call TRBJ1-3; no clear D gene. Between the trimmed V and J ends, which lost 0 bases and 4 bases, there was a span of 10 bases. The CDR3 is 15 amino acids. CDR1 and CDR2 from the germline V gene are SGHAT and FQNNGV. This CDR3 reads CASSLEVAVGNTIYF. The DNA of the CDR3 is TGTGCCAGCAGCTTAGAGGTGGCAGTCGGAAACACCATATATTTT.

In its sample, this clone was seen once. CDR3 in amino acids: CASLRQGGSNGYTF. The CDR3, as DNA: TGTGCCAGCCTTCGACAGGGAGGTAGTAATGGCTACACCTTC. The rearrangement joins TRBV27 to TRBJ1-2; 7 nucleotides line up with TRBD1. Trimming cost V 8 bases and J 6 bases; bases outside gene matches: 12. Germline V gene lookup returns CDR1 MNHEY and CDR2 SMNVEV (reference sequence). The CDR3 length is 14 residues.

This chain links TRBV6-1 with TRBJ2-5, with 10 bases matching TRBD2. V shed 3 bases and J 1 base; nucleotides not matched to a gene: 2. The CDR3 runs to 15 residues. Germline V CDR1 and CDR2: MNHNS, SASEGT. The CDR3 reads CASSDLAGVQETQYF. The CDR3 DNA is TGTGCCAGCAGTGATCTAGCGGGAGTCCAAGAGACCCAGTACTTC.

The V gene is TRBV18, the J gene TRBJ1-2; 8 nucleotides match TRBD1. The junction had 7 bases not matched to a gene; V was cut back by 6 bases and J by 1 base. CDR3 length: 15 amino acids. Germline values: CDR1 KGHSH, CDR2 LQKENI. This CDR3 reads CASSPDRAGNYGYTF. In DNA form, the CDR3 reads TGTGCCAGCTCGCCGGACAGGGCGGGTAACTATGGCTACACCTTC.

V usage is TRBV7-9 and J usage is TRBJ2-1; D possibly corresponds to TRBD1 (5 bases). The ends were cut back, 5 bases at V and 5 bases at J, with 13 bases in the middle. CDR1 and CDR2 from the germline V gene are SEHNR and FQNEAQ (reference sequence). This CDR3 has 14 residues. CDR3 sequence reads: CASSPNDRNNEQFF. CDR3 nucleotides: TGTGCCAGCAGCCCTAACGACAGAAACAATGAGCAGTTCTTC.

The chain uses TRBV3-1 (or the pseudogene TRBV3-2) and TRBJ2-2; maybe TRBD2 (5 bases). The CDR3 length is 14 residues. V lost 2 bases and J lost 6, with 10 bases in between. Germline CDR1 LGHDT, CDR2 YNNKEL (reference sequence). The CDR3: CASSQIGDSGELFF. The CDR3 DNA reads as TGTGCCAGCAGCCAAATCGGGGATTCCGGGGAGCTGTTTTTT.

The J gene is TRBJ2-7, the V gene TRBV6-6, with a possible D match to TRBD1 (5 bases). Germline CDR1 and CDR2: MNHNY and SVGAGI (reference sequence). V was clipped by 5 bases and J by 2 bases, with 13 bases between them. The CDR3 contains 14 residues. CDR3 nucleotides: TGTGCCAGCAGTCCCCAAAGGGGCCCCTACGAGCAGTACTTC. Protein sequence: CASSPQRGPYEQYF.

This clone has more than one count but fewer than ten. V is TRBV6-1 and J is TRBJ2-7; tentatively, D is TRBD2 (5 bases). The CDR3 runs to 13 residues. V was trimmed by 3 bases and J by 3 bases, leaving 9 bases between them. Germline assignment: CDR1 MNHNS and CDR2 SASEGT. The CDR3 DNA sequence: TGTGCCAGCAGTGAGGAGGTAGGCTACGAGCAGTACTTC. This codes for CASSEEVGYEQYF.

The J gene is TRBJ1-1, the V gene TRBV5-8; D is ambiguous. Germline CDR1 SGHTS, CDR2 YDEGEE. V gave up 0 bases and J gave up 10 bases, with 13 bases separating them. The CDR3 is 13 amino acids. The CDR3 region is CASSLDFYSGAFF. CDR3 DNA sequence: TGTGCCAGCAGCTTGGACTTCTACAGCGGAGCTTTCTTT. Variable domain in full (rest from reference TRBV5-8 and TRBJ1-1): EAGVTQSPTHLIKTRGQQATLRCSPISGHTSVYWYQQALGLGLQFLLWYDEGEERNRGNFPPRFSGRQFPNYSSELNVNALELEDSALYLCASSLDFYSGAFFGQGTRLTVV.

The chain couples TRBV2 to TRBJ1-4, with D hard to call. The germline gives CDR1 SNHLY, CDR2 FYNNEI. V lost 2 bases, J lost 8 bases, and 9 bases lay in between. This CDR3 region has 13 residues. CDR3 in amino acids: CASSEREREKLFF. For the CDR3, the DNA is TGTGCCAGCAGTGAACGGGAGCGGGAAAAACTGTTTTTT. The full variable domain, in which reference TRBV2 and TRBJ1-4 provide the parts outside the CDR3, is EPEVTQTPSHQVTQMGQEVILRCVPISNHLYFYWYRQILGQKVEFLVSFYNNEISEKSEIFDDQFSVERPDGSNFTLKIRSTKLEDSAMYFCASSEREREKLFFGSGTQLSVL.

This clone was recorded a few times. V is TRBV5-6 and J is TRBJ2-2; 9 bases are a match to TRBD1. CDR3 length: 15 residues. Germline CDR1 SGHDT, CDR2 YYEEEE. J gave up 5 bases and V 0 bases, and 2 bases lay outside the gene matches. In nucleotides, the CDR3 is TGTGCCAGCAGCTTGGTCGGGACAGGGACCGGGGAGCTGTTTTTT. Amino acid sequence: CASSLVGTGTGELFF.

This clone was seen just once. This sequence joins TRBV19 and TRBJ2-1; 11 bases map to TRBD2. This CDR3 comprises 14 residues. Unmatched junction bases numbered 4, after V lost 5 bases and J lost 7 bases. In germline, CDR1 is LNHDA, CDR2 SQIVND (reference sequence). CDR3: CASSGTSGSNEQFF. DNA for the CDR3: TGTGCCAGTAGTGGAACTAGCGGGAGTAATGAGCAGTTCTTC.

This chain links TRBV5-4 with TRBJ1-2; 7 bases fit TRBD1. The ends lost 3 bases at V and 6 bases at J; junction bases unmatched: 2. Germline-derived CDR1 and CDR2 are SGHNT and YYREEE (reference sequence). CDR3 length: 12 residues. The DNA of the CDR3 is TGTGCCAGCAGCTCCGACAGGGATGGCTACACCTTC. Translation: CASSSDRDGYTF.

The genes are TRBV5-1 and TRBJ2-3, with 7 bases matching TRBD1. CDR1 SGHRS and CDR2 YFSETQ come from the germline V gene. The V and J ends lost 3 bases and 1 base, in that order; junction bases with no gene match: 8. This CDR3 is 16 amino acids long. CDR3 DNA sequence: TGCGCCAGCAGCTCCATACAGGGGCTCCGCACAGATACGCAGTATTTT. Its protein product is CASSSIQGLRTDTQYF.

For the CDR3, the DNA is TGTGCCAGCAAGCTGAGTGGCACAGATACGCAGTATTTT. The encoded protein is CASKLSGTDTQYF. The chain recombines TRBV21-1 with TRBJ2-3; the table's D call of TRBD2 was not tested on the DNA. TRBV21-1 constitutes a pseudogene. The CDR3 runs 13 residues.

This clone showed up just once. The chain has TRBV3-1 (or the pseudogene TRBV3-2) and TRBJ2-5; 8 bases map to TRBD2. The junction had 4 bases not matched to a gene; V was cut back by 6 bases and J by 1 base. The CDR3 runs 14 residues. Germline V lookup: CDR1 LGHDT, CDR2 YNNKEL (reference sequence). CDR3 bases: TGTGCCAGCAGTCATAGCGGGACCCAAGAGACCCAGTACTTC. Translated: CASSHSGTQETQYF.

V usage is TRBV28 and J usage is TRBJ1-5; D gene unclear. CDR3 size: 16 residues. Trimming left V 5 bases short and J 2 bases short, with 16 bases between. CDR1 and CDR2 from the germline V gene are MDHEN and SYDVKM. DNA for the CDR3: TGTGCCAGCAGTCCCTACTGGGCCACAGGCAATCAGCCCCAGCATTTT. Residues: CASSPYWATGNQPQHF.

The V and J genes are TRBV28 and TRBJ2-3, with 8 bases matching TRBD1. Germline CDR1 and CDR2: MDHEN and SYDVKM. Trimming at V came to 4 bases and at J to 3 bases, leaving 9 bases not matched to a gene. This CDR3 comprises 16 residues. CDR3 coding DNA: TGTGCCAGCAGTTCGACAACAGGGGGTCCGACAGATACGCAGTATTTT. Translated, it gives CASSSTTGGPTDTQYF.

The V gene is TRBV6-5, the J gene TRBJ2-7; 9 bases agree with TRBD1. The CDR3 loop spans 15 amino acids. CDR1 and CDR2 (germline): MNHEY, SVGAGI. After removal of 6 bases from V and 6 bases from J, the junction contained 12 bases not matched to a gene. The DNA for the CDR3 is TGTGCCAGCAGACGTCTCCGGGGACAGGGAAGCGAGCAGTACTTC. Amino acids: CASRRLRGQGSEQYF.